This entry lists 12 T cell receptor beta chains sequenced from one sample in a study of beta chain features in type 1 diabetes. Reverse transcribing all isolated RNA meant expressed TCRB transcripts were sequenced. The repertoire was sequenced with immunoSEQ multiplex PCR; TCRdb's copy has only in-frame clones and lacks some. The sample has approximately 330,000 clones, 9.5% to 11% seen once. Material: naive CD4+ T cells from blood. Receptors originate from a woman in her 30s in good health.

Here the CDR3 reads CASSPSRNEQFF. The CDR3 DNA is TGTGCCAGCTCACCGTCGAGGAATGAGCAGTTCTTC. The V and J genes are TRBV18 and TRBJ2-1, with unresolved D. V lost 3 bases and J 7 bases, leaving 7 bases between the germline ends. Looked up from germline, CDR1 is KGHSH and CDR2 is LQKENI. The CDR3 runs to 12 residues.

The V gene is TRBV2, the J gene TRBJ2-5; D may be TRBD1 (6 bases). Germline values: CDR1 SNHLY, CDR2 FYNNEI. The CDR3 has 14 residues. V shed 6 bases and J shed 1 base, with 12 bases lying between them. The chain's CDR3 is CASSPKGVQETQYF. The CDR3 DNA reads as TGTGCCAGCAGCCCCAAGGGGGTCCAAGAGACCCAGTACTTC.

The V call is TRBV9, the J call TRBJ2-7; 7 nucleotides match TRBD2. The CDR3 runs to 16 residues. V lost 0 bases, J lost 2 bases, and 8 bases stayed unmatched. Germline CDR1 SGDLS, CDR2 YYNGEE. The CDR3 protein is CASSVEAGGSPYEQYF. In DNA form, the CDR3 reads TGTGCCAGCAGCGTAGAAGCGGGCGGGAGTCCCTACGAGCAGTACTTC.

This clone has a handful of counts. V usage is TRBV10-3 and J usage is TRBJ2-5, with TRBD2 identical over 12 bases. V was pared by 6 bases and J by 5 bases, with 4 bases of the junction left unmatched. CDR1 is ENHRY and CDR2 is SYGVKD in the germline V gene. The CDR3 is 14 amino acids. The CDR3 loop is CAISGGTSGETQYF. CDR3 in DNA: TGTGCCATCAGCGGGGGGACTAGCGGGGAGACCCAGTACTTC.

Comment on this clone: In the same sample, other DNA sequences code for this CDR3. The chain couples TRBV18 to TRBJ2-5; TRBD1 matches at 7 bases. CDR3 size: 13 residues. Trimming took 2 bases from V and 3 from J; bases not matched to a gene: 0. CDR1 is KGHSH and CDR2 is LQKENI in the germline V gene. The CDR3 is CASSPGTEETQYF. CDR3 coding DNA: TGTGCCAGCTCACCAGGGACAGAAGAGACCCAGTACTTC.

This clone was seen a few times. The genes are TRBV18 and TRBJ2-5; 7 positions agree with TRBD1. Trimming cost V 0 bases and J 5 bases; bases outside gene matches: 6. CDR1 and CDR2 from the germline V gene are KGHSH and LQKENI. The CDR3 has 15 residues. In DNA form, the CDR3 reads TGTGCCAGCTCACCACCGGGACAGCCCAGGGAGACCCAGTACTTC. This codes for CASSPPGQPRETQYF.

CDR3: CASSLAGGTVTYGYTF. CDR3 DNA sequence: TGTGCCAGCAGTTTAGCGGGAGGGACGGTGACCTATGGCTACACCTTC. The chain is built from TRBV27 and TRBJ1-2, with D maybe TRBD1 (5 bases). V lost 2 bases and J 4 bases, leaving 17 bases between the germline ends. This CDR3 has 16 amino acids. Germline V lookup: CDR1 MNHEY, CDR2 SMNVEV (reference sequence).

This chain links TRBV10-3 with TRBJ1-2, with 7 bases lining up with TRBD1. J was trimmed by 2 bases and V by 7 bases; bases with no gene match: 4. Germline-derived CDR1 and CDR2 are ENHRY and SYGVKD. This CDR3 has 13 residues. The CDR3, as DNA: TGTGCCATCAAAACAGGGGCGAACTATGGCTACACCTTC. It specifies CAIKTGANYGYTF.

The V gene is TRBV29-1, the J gene TRBJ2-6; 10 bases fit TRBD1. CDR3 size: 17 residues. CDR1 is SQVTM, CDR2 ANQGSEA, per germline. V was clipped by 5 bases and J by 0 bases; unmatched bases: 7. This chain's CDR3 is CSVLGQGGSSGANVLTF. In DNA, the CDR3 is TGCAGCGTTCTCGGACAGGGGGGTAGCTCTGGGGCCAACGTCCTGACTTTC.

This sequence joins TRBV5-4 and TRBJ2-5; maybe TRBD1 (5 bases). There are 13 residues in the CDR3. Germline CDR1 and CDR2: SGHNT and YYREEE (reference sequence). V was cut by 3 bases and J by 4 bases, with 10 bases left in between. As DNA, the CDR3 is TGTGCCAGCAGCTCGGTCACAGGAGAGACCCAGTACTTC. This codes for CASSSVTGETQYF.

The rearrangement links TRBV5-1 to TRBJ2-7; D may be TRBD1 (5 bases). Germline CDR1 reads SGHRS; CDR2 reads YFSETQ. CDR3 length equals 12 residues. Deletions cut 4 bases from V and 4 bases from J, with 9 bases between. In DNA, the CDR3 is TGCGCCAGCAGCCCCCAGGGATACGAGCAGTACTTC. Protein sequence: CASSPQGYEQYF.

This chain links TRBV28 with TRBJ2-5; 14 bases are shared with TRBD2. Germline V gene sequence: CDR1 MDHEN, CDR2 SYDVKM. J was trimmed by 1 base and V by 5 bases; bases with no gene match: 6. There are 17 residues in the CDR3. DNA for the CDR3: TGTGCCAGCAGTCAGACTAGCGGGAGGGCCGGCCAAGAGACCCAGTACTTC. It yields the protein CASSQTSGRAGQETQYF.